One sample yielded the 2 T cell receptor beta chains listed below, sequenced in a study of blood T cell repertoires in COVID-19 (dated by TCRdb to about 2020). Libraries were prepared through the immunoSEQ multiplex PCR assay. Here the immuneACCESS table is served through TCRdb, limited to in-frame sequences with V and J called. Missing clones are a known gap in these copies; in checked studies unresolved V genes cover under half, and the rest lacks a known reason. Across this sample there are hundreds of thousands of clones, with roughly 90% seen only once. Clones ranked in the top ten supply around 11% of the sample. Sequenced input: peripheral blood. Receptor source: a woman in her twenties or thirties with COVID-19, enrolled during active disease.

This chain uses TRBV29-1 with TRBJ2-5, with TRBD1 matching 10 bases. Trimming cost V 4 bases and J 3 bases; bases outside gene matches: 5. CDR1 and CDR2 (germline): SQVTM, ANQGSEA. CDR3 size: 14 residues. CDR3 in DNA: TGCAGCGTTGGACAGGGGGCTGGGGAAGAGACCCAGTACTTC. Translating gives CSVGQGAGEETQYF. Full variable domain (missing parts from reference TRBV29-1 and TRBJ2-5): SAVISQKPSRDICQRGTSLTIQCQVDSQVTMMFWYRQQPGQSLTLIATANQGSEATYESGFVIDKFPISRPNLTFSTLTVSNMSPEDSSIYLCSVGQGAGEETQYFGPGTRLLVL.

The chain recombines TRBV12-3 or TRBV12-4 with TRBJ2-1; D is possibly TRBD2 (6 bases). Deletions cut 5 bases from V and 13 bases from J, with 15 bases between. The CDR3 covers 12 residues. The CDR3 bases are TGTGCCAGCAGTCTCCGGGAGATCCAACAGTTCTTC. Protein: CASSLREIQQFF.